The 16 T cell receptor beta chains reported below all come from one sample, sequenced in a study of blood T cell repertoires in COVID-19. Clones were read by immunoSEQ multiplex PCR, and TCRdb kept only the in-frame ones, dropping some. The sample includes about 170,000 clones, around 81% of them seen just once. Specimen: peripheral blood. These receptors were taken from a human donor with acute or convalescent COVID-19. The donor label of this sample is uncertain.

The chain couples TRBV5-1 to TRBJ2-1; 8 bases agree with TRBD2. Germline V gene sequence: CDR1 SGHRS, CDR2 YFSETQ. V lost 0 bases and J lost 7; bases outside the gene matches: 6. CDR3 length equals 15 residues. CDR3 in DNA: TGCGCCAGCAGCTTGGTAGCGGGAAAGGGAAATGAGCAGTTCTTC. Its translation: CASSLVAGKGNEQFF. The full variable domain, its missing parts supplied by reference TRBV5-1 and TRBJ2-1, is KAGVTQTPRYLIKTRGQQVTLSCSPISGHRSVSWYQQTPGQGLQFLFEYFSETQRNKGNFPGRFSGRQFSNSRSEMNVSTLELGDSALYLCASSLVAGKGNEQFFGPGTRLTVL.

The rearrangement joins TRBV11-2 to TRBJ1-1; a possible D gene is TRBD1 (6 bases). V lost 0 bases, J lost 4 bases, and 9 bases lay in between. Germline V lookup: CDR1 SGHAT, CDR2 FQNNGV. There are 14 residues in the CDR3. CDR3 DNA sequence: TGTGCCAGCAGCTTAGAAGGCAGGGGCACTGAAGCTTTCTTT. This gives the protein CASSLEGRGTEAFF.

This chain connects TRBV6-5 to TRBJ1-6, with D uncertain. V was clipped by 4 bases and J by 0 bases, with 10 bases between them. CDR1 and CDR2 (germline): MNHEY, SVGAGI. CDR3 length equals 16 residues. CDR3 sequence: CASSSDGSSYNSPLHF. In nucleotides, the CDR3 is TGTGCCAGCAGTTCCGACGGGAGCTCCTATAATTCACCCCTCCACTTT.

The chain employs TRBV6-4 and TRBJ1-6; no firm D call. This CDR3 has 13 residues. Trimming took 2 bases from V and 8 from J, leaving 7 bases between them. Germline V lookup: CDR1 MRHNA, CDR2 SNTAGT. CDR3 in amino acids: CASSDEVDSPLHF. In DNA, the CDR3 is TGTGCCAGCAGTGACGAGGTGGATTCACCCCTCCACTTT.

In regard to this clone: Different DNA sequences within this sample yield the same CDR3. CDR3: CASSLAGGPETQYF. The CDR3, as DNA: TGCGCCAGCAGCTTAGCGGGAGGGCCAGAGACCCAGTACTTC. V usage is TRBV5-1 and J usage is TRBJ2-5, with 10 bases that match TRBD2. The CDR3 spans 14 residues. The J segment lost 4 bases and the V segment lost 2 bases, leaving 2 bases of the junction unmatched. Germline assignment: CDR1 SGHRS and CDR2 YFSETQ. The full variable domain, completed using reference TRBV5-1 and TRBJ2-5, is KAGVTQTPRYLIKTRGQQVTLSCSPISGHRSVSWYQQTPGQGLQFLFEYFSETQRNKGNFPGRFSGRQFSNSRSEMNVSTLELGDSALYLCASSLAGGPETQYFGPGTRLLVL.

V and J are TRBV30 and TRBJ2-1; 9 positions agree with TRBD1. The CDR3 has 15 amino acids. Germline loops: CDR1 GTSNPN, CDR2 SVGIG (reference sequence). V lost 4 bases to trimming and J lost 7 bases; unmatched junction nucleotides: 11. As DNA, the CDR3 is TGTGCCTGGAAAAGGACAGGGGTAAATGGGAATGAGCAGTTCTTC. Its protein is CAWKRTGVNGNEQFF.

The rearrangement links TRBV30 to TRBJ1-5; tentatively, D is TRBD1 (5 bases). The CDR3 runs 14 residues. Germline lookup yields CDR1 GTSNPN and CDR2 SVGIG (reference sequence). Trimming took off 7 bases at V and 6 bases at J, with 19 bases between the two ends. This CDR3 is CASSSGNGGQPQHF. CDR3 bases: TGTGCCTCCAGCTCAGGGAACGGGGGTCAGCCCCAGCATTTT.

This chain uses TRBV11-1 with TRBJ2-1; no firm D call. The germline CDR1 and CDR2 sequences are SGHAT and FQDESV (reference sequence). The CDR3 length is 13 residues. V gave up 1 base and J gave up 6 bases, with 7 bases separating them. The CDR3 spells CASSLERSNEQFF. The CDR3, as DNA: TGTGCCAGCAGCTTAGAGAGGTCCAATGAGCAGTTCTTC.

The CDR3: CASSEYRLAGTDTQYF. The CDR3 DNA sequence: TGTGCCAGCAGTGAATATCGGCTAGCGGGGACAGATACGCAGTATTTT. The chain is built from TRBV25-1 and TRBJ2-3; 9 nucleotides align to TRBD2. Per germline, CDR1 MGHDK and CDR2 SYGVNS. This CDR3 region has 16 residues. Trimming took 0 bases from V and 3 from J; bases not matched to a gene: 4.

This chain links TRBV7-2 with TRBJ1-4, with 8 nucleotides matching TRBD1. This CDR3 has 13 amino acids. With V trimmed by 3 bases and J by 10 bases, 4 bases remained unmatched. The germline gives CDR1 SGHTA, CDR2 FQGNSA. The CDR3 loop reads CASSLRTGGKLFF. Written as DNA, the CDR3 is TGTGCCAGCAGCTTGCGAACAGGGGGAAAACTGTTTTTT.

The rearrangement uses TRBV28 and TRBJ1-1, with D possibly TRBD1 on 6 matching bases. Germline V CDR1 and CDR2: MDHEN, SYDVKM. V shed 10 bases and J shed 4 bases, with 10 bases lying between them. The length of the CDR3 is 11 residues. The CDR3 coding sequence is TGTGCCACCACAGGGTCCACTGAAGCTTTCTTT. Amino acid sequence: CATTGSTEAFF.

V and J are TRBV7-3 and TRBJ2-1, with a weak D call TRBD1 (5 bases). The CDR3 runs to 11 residues. From germline, CDR1 is SGHTA and CDR2 FQGTGA. V lost 2 bases and J 11 bases, leaving 7 bases between the germline ends. This CDR3 is CASSLGAQQFF. The CDR3 nucleotides are TGTGCCAGCAGCTTAGGGGCACAGCAGTTCTTC.

This clone was seen only a few times. This sequence joins TRBV19 and TRBJ2-1, with 13 bases fitting TRBD2. This CDR3 has 17 residues. The V and J ends lost 3 bases and 9 bases, in that order; junction bases with no gene match: 11. Germline V gene lookup returns CDR1 LNHDA and CDR2 SQIVND (reference sequence). The CDR3, as DNA: TGTGCCAGTAGTATTCTTCCGGGACTAGCGGGACCCTTTGAGCAGTTCTTC. Translation: CASSILPGLAGPFEQFF.

The chain has TRBV7-9 and TRBJ1-1, with a possible D match to TRBD1 (6 bases). The CDR3 is made up of 13 amino acids. CDR1 SEHNR and CDR2 FQNEAQ come from the germline V gene (reference sequence). Between the trimmed V and J ends, which lost 4 bases and 3 bases, there was a span of 9 bases. The CDR3 DNA sequence: TGTGCCAGCAGCTCACCAGGGGACACTGAAGCTTTCTTT. Translation gives CASSSPGDTEAFF.

The sample holds one count of this clone. The DNA of the CDR3 is TGTGCCAGCAGCGAGGGACAGGGATCTGAAAAACTGTTTTTT. Protein: CASSEGQGSEKLFF. The chain recombines TRBV5-4 with TRBJ1-4; the match to TRBD1 covers 9 bases. Germline V gives CDR1 SGHNT, CDR2 YYREEE (reference sequence). After removal of 4 bases from V and 7 bases from J, the junction contained 5 bases not matched to a gene. The CDR3 is made up of 14 amino acids.

On this clone itself: Sequence at one end of the junction differs from germline and may be a read error. The chain uses TRBV2 and TRBJ2-7, with no clear D. From germline, CDR1 is SNHLY and CDR2 FYNNEI. CDR3 length: 11 residues. CDR3 region: CATSTTGEQYF. The CDR3 DNA follows: TGTGCCACCAGTACGACGGGCGAGCAGTACTTC.